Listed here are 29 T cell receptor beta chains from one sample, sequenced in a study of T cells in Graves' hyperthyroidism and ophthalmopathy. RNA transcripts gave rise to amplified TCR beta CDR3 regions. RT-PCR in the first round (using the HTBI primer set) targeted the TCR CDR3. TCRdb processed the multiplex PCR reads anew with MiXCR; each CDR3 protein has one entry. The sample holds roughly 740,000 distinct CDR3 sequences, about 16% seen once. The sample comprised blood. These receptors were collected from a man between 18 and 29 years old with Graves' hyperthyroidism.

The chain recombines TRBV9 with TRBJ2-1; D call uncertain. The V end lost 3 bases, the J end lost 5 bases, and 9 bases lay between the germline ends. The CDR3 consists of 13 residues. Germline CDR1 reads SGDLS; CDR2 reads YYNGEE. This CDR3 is CASSAARNNEQFF. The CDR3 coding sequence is TGTGCCAGCAGCGCCGCAAGAAACAATGAGCAGTTCTTC.

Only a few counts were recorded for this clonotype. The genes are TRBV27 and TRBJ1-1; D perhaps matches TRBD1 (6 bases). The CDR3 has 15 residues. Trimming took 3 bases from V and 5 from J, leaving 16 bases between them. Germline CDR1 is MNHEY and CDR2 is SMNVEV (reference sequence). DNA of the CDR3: TGTGCCAGCAGTTTTAGGGGGGGCGCTTGGACTGAAGCTTTCTTT. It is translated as CASSFRGGAWTEAFF.

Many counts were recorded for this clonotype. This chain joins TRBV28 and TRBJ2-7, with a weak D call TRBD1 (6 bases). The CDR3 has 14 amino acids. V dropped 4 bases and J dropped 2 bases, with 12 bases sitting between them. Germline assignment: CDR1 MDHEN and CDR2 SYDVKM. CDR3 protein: CASSYYAGAYEQYF. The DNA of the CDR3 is TGTGCCAGCAGTTATTACGCAGGGGCCTACGAGCAGTACTTC.

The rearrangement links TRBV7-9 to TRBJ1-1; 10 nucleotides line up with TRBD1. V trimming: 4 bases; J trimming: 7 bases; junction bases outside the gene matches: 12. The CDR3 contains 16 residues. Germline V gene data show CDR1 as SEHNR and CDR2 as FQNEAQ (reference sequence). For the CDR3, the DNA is TGTGCCAGCAGCTCTACTCCGGACAGGGGGGACCGTGAAGCTTTCTTT. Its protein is CASSSTPDRGDREAFF.

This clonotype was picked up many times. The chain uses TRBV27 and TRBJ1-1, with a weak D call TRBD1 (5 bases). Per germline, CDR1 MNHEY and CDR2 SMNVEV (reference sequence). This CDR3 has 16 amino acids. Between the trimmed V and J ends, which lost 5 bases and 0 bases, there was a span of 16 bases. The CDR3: CASSPRAGGMNTEAFF. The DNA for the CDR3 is TGTGCCAGCAGTCCCCGGGCGGGGGGGATGAACACTGAAGCTTTCTTT.

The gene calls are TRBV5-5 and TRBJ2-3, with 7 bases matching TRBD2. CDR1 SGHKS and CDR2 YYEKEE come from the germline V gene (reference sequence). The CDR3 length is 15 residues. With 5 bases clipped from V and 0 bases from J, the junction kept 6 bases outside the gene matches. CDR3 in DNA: TGTGCCAGCAGGGGGAGGGAGGGGAGCACAGATACGCAGTATTTT. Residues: CASRGREGSTDTQYF.

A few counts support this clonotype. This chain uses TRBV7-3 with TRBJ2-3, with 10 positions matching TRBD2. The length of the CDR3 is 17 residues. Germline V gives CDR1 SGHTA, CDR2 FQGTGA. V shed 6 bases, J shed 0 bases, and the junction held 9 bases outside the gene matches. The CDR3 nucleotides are TGTGCCAGCAGTCCTGGGACTAGCGACTCAAGCACAGATACGCAGTATTTT. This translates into CASSPGTSDSSTDTQYF. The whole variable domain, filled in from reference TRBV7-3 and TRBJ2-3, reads GAGVSQTPSNKVTEKGKYVELRCDPISGHTALYWYRQSLGQGPEFLIYFQGTGAADDSGLPNDRFFAVRPEGSVSTLKIQRTERGDSAVYLCASSPGTSDSSTDTQYFGPGTRLTVL.

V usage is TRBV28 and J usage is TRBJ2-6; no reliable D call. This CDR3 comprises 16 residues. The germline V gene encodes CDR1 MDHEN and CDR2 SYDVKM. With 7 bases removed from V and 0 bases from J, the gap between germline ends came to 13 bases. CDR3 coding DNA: TGTGCCAGCACCTCATGGAGCGACTCTGGGGCCAACGTCCTGACTTTC. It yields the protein CASTSWSDSGANVLTF. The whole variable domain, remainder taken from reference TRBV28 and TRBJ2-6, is DVKVTQSSRYLVKRTGEKVFLECVQDMDHENMFWYRQDPGLGLRLIYFSYDVKMKEKGDIPEGYSVSREKKERFSLILESASTNQTSMYLCASTSWSDSGANVLTFGAGSRLTVL.

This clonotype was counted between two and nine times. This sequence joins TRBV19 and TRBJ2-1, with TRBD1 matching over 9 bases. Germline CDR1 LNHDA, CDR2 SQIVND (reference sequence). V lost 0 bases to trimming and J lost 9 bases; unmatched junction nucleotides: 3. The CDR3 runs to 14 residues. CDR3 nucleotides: TGTGCCAGTAGTATAGAAGGGACAGGGACTGAGCAGTTCTTC. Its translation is CASSIEGTGTEQFF.

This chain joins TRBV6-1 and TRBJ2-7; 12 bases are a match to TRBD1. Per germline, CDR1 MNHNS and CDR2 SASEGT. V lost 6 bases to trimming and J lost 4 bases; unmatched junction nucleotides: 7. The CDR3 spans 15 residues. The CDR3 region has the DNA TGTGCCAGCAGCAAGGGGACAGGGGGCGGTTACGAGCAGTACTTC. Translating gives CASSKGTGGGYEQYF.

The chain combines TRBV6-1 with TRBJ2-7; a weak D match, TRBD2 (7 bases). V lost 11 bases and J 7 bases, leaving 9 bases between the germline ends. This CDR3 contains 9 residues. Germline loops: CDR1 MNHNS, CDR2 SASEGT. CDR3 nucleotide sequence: TGTGCCGGGGGGGCAGAGCAGTACTTC. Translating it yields CAGGAEQYF.

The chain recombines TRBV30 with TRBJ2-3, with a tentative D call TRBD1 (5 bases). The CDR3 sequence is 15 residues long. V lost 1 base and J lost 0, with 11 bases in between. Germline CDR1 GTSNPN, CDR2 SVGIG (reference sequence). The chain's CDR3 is CAWSEGKLSTDTQYF. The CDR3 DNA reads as TGTGCCTGGAGTGAGGGGAAGCTTAGCACAGATACGCAGTATTTT.

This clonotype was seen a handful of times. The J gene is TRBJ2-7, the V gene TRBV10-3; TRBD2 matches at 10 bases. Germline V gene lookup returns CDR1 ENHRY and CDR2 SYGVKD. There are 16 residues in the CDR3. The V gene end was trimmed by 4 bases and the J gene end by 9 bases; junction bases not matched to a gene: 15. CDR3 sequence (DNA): TGTGCCATCAGTGCCCTAGCGGGAGCCCTTCTCCGGCGGCAGTACTTC. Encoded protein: CAISALAGALLRRQYF.

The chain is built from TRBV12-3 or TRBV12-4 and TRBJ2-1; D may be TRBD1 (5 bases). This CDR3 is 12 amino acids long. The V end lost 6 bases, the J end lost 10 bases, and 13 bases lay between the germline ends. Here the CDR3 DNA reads TGTGCCAGCAGATCTGACAGACCAGAGCAGTTCTTC. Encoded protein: CASRSDRPEQFF.

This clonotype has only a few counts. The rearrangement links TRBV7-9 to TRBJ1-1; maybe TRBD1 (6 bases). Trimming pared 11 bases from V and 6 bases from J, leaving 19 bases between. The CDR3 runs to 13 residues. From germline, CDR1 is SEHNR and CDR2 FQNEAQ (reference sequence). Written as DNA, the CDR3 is TGTGCCGGCTACAGGGTCCCCGGGGCTGAAGCTTTCTTT. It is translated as CAGYRVPGAEAFF.

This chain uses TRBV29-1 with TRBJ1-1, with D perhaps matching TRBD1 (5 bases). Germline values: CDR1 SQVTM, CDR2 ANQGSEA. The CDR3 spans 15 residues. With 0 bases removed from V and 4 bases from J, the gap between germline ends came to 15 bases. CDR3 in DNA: TGCAGCGTTGAAGATCCCGACTGGGGGGGCACTGAAGCTTTCTTT. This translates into CSVEDPDWGGTEAFF.

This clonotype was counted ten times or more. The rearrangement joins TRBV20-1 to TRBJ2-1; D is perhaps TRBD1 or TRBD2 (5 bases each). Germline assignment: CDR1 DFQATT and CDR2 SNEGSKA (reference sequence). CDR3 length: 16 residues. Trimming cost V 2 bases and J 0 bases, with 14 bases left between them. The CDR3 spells CSARPGRRNSYNEQFF. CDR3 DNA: TGCAGTGCTAGACCGGGGCGGAGAAACTCCTACAATGAGCAGTTCTTC.

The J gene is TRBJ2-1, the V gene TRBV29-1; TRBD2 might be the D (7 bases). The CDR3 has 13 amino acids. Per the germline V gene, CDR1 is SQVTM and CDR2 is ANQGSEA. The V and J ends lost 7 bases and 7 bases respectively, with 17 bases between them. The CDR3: CSARGAQNNEQFF. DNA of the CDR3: TGCAGCGCCCGGGGGGCGCAAAATAATGAGCAGTTCTTC.

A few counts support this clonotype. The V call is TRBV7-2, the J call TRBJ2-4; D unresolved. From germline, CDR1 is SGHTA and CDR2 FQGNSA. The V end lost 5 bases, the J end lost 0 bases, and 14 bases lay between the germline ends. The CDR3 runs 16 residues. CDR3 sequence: CASSPIGTLAKNIQYF. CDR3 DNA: TGTGCCAGCAGCCCTATAGGCACCCTAGCCAAAAACATTCAGTACTTC.

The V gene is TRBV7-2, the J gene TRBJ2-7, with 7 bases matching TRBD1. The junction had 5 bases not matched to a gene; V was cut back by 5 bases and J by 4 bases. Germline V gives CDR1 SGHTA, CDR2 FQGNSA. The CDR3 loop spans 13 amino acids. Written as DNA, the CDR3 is TGTGCCAGCAGCCAACAGGGGTTTTACGAGCAGTACTTC. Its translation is CASSQQGFYEQYF.

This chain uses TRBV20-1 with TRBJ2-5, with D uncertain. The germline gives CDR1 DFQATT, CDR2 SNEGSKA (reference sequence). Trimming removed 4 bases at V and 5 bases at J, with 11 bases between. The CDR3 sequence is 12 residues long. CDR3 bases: TGCAGTGCTACCTTGAGGAGTGAGACCCAGTACTTC. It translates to CSATLRSETQYF.

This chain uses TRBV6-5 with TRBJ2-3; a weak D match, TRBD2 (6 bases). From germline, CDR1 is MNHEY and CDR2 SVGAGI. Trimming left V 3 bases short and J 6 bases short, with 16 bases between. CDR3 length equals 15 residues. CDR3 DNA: TGTGCCAGCAGTTATGGGGCGGGCCGGGGGGATACGCAGTATTTT. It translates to CASSYGAGRGDTQYF.

CDR3 region: CASSFRGSNYGYTF. DNA for the CDR3: TGTGCCAGCAGTTTTAGAGGCTCTAACTATGGCTACACCTTC. V is TRBV12-3 or TRBV12-4 and J is TRBJ1-2; D not certain. Trimming pared 3 bases from V and 0 bases from J, leaving 8 bases between. The CDR3 contains 14 residues.

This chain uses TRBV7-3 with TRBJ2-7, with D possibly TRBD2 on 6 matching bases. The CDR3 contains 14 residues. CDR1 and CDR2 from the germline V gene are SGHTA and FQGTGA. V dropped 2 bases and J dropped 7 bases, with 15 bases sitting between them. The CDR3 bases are TGTGCCAGCAGCTTAGCTGCGGGGCCCTGGGAGCAGTACTTC. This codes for CASSLAAGPWEQYF.

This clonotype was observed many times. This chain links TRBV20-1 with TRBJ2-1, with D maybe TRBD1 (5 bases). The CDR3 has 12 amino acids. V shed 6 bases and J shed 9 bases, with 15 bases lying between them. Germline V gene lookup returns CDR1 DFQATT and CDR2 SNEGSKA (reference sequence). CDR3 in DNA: TGCAGTGCCAGCAGACAGAAAGTTGAGCAGTTCTTC. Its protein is CSASRQKVEQFF.

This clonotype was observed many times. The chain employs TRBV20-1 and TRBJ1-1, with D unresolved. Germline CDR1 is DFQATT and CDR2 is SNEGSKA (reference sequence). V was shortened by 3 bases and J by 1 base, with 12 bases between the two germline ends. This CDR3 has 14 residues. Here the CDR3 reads CSASVPPTNTEAFF. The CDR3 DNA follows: TGCAGTGCTAGCGTCCCGCCGACGAACACTGAAGCTTTCTTT.

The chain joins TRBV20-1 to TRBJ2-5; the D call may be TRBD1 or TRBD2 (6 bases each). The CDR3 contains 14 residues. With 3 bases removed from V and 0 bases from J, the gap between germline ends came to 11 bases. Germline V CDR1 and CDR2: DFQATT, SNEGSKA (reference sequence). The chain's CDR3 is CSARKGGNQETQYF. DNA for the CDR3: TGCAGTGCTAGGAAGGGGGGAAACCAAGAGACCCAGTACTTC.

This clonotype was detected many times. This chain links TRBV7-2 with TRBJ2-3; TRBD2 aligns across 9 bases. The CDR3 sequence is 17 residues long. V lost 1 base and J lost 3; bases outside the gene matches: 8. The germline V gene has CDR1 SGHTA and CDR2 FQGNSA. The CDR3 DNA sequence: TGTGCCAGCAGCTTAGTGGGCGGGAGGGGAAGGACAGATACGCAGTATTTT. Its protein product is CASSLVGGRGRTDTQYF.

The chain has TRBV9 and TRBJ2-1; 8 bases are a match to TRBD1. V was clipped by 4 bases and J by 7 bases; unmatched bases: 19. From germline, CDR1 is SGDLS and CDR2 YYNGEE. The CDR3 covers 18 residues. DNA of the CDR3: TGTGCCAGCAGCACCGGGACAGGTTATAGCGGCTGGGGAAATGAGCAGTTCTTC. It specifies CASSTGTGYSGWGNEQFF.